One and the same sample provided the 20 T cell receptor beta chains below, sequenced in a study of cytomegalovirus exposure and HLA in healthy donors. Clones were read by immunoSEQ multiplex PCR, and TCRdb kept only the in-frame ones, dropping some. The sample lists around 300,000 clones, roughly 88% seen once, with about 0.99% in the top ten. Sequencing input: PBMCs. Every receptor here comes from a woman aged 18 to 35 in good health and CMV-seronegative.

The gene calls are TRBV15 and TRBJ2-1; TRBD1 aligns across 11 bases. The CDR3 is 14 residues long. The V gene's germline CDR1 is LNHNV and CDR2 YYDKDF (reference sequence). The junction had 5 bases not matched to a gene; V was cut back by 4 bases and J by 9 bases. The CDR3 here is CATSTGQGALEQFF. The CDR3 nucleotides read TGTGCCACCAGCACCGGACAGGGGGCACTTGAGCAGTTCTTC. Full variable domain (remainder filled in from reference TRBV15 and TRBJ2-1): DAMVIQNPRYQVTQFGKPVTLSCSQTLNHNVMYWYQQKSSQAPKLLFHYYDKDFNNEADTPDNFQSRRPNTSFCFLDIRSPGLGDTAMYLCATSTGQGALEQFFGPGTRLTVL.

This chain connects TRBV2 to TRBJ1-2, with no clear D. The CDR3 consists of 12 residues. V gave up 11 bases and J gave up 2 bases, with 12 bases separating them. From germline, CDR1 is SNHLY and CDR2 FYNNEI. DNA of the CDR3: TGTGCCGGGAGGAGGACCAACTATGGCTACACCTTC. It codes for CAGRRTNYGYTF.

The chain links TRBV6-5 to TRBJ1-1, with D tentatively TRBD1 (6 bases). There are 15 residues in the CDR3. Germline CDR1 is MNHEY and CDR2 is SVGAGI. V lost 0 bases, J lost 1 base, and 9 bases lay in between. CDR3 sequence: CASSYSQGRNTEAFF. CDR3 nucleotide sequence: TGTGCCAGCAGTTACTCGCAGGGGAGGAACACTGAAGCTTTCTTT.

The CDR3 loop is CASSLYTLGLAGGGTGELFF. CDR3 DNA: TGTGCCAGCAGTCTCTATACCCTGGGACTAGCGGGAGGTGGGACCGGGGAGCTGTTTTTT. The chain couples TRBV27 to TRBJ2-2; 15 bases map to TRBD2. This CDR3 contains 20 residues. Germline CDR1 is MNHEY and CDR2 is SMNVEV (reference sequence). Trimming at V came to 5 bases and at J to 5 bases, leaving 15 bases not matched to a gene.

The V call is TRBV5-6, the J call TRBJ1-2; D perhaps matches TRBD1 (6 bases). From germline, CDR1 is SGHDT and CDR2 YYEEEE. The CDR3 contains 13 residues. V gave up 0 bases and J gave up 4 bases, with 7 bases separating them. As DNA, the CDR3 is TGTGCCAGCAGCTTGGTACAGGGCTATGGCTACACCTTC. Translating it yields CASSLVQGYGYTF.

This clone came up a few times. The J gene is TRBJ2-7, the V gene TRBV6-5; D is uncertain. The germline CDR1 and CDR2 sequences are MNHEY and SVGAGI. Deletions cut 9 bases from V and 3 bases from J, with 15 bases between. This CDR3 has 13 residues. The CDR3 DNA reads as TGTGCCAGTAAATCAGTGACGGGCTACGAGCAGTACTTC. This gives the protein CASKSVTGYEQYF.

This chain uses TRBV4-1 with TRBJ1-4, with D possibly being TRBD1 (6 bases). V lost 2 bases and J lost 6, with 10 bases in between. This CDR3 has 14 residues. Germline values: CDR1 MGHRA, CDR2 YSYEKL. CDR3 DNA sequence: TGCGCCAGCAGCCAAAAGAGACAGGATGAAAAACTGTTTTTT. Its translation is CASSQKRQDEKLFF.

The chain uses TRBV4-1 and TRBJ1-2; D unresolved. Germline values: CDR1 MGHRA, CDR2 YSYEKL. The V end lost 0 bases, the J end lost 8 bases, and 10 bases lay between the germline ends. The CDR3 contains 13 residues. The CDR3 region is CASSQDSGWGYTF. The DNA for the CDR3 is TGCGCCAGCAGCCAAGATTCCGGGTGGGGCTACACCTTC.

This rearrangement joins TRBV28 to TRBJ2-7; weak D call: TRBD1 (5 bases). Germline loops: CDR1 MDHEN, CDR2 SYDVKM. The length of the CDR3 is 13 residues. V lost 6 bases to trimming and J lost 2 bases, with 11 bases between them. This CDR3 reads CASSPPGTYEQYF. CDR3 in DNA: TGTGCCAGCAGCCCCCCAGGGACCTACGAGCAGTACTTC.

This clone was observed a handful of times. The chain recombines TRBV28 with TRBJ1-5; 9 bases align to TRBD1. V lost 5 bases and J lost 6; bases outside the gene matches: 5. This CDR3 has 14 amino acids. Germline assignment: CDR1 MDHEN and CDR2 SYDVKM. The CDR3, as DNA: TGTGCCAGCAGTCAAACAGGGGGCGGTCAGCCCCAGCATTTT. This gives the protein CASSQTGGGQPQHF.

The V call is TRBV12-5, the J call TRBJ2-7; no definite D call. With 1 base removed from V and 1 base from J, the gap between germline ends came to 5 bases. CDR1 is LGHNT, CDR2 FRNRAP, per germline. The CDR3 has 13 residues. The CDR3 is CASGLAVSYEQYF. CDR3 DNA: TGTGCTAGTGGTTTGGCAGTTTCCTACGAGCAGTACTTC.

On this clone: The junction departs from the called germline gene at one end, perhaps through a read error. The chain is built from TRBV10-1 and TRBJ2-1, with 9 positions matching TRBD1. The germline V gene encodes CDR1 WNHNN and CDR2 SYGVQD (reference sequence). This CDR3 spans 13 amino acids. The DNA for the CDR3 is TGCGCCAGCAGTGAAAACCGGGACAGGGATGTGGTCTTC. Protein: CASSENRDRDVVF.

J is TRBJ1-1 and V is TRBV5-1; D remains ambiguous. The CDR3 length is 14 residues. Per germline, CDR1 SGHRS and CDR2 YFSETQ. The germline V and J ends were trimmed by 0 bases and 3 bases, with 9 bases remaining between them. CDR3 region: CASSLVGSDTEAFF. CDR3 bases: TGCGCCAGCAGCTTGGTCGGGTCGGACACTGAAGCTTTCTTT.

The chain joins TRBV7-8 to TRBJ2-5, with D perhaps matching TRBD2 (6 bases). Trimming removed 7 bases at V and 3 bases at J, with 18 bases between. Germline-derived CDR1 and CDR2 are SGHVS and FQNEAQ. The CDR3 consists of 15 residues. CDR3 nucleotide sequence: TGTGCCAGCACCCAGTTTCGGGAGCTAAAAGAGACCCAGTACTTC. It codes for CASTQFRELKETQYF.

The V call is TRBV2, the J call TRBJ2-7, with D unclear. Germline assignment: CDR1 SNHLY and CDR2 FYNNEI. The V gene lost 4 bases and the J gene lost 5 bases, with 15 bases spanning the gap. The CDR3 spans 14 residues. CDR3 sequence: CASSVGTTTDEQYF. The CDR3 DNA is TGTGCCAGCAGTGTAGGCACTACCACTGACGAGCAGTACTTC. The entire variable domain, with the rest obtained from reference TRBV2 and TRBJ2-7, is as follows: EPEVTQTPSHQVTQMGQEVILRCVPISNHLYFYWYRQILGQKVEFLVSFYNNEISEKSEIFDDQFSVERPDGSNFTLKIRSTKLEDSAMYFCASSVGTTTDEQYFGPGTRLTVT.

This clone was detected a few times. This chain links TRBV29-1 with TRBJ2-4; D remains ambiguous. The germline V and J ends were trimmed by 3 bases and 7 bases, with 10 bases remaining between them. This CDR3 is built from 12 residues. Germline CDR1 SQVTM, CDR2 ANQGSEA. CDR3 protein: CSVEPPGNIQYF. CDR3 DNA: TGCAGCGTTGAGCCGCCCGGTAACATTCAGTACTTC.

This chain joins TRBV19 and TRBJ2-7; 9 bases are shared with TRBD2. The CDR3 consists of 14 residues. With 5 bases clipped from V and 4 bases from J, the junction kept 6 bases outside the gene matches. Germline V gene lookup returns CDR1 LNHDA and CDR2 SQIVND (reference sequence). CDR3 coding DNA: TGTGCCAGTAGTCGGGCGGGAGGGACGTACGAGCAGTACTTC. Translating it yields CASSRAGGTYEQYF.

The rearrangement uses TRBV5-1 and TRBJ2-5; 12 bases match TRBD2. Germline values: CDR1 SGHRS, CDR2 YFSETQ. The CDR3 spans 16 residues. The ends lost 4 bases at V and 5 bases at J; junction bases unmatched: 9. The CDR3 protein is CASSVRLAGEGETQYF. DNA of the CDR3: TGCGCCAGCAGCGTCCGACTAGCGGGAGAGGGCGAGACCCAGTACTTC.

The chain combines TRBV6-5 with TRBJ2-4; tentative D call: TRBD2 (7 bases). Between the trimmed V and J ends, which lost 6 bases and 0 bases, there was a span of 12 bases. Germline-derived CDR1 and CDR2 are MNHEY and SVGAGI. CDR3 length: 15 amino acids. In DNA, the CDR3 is TGTGCCAGCAGGGAGGGGGGGATAGCCAAAAACATTCAGTACTTC. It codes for CASREGGIAKNIQYF.

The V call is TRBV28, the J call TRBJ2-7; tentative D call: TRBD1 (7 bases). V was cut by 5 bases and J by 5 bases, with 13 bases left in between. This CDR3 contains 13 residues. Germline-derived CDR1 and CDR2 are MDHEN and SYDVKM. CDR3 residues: CASSQTGRNEQYF. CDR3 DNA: TGTGCCAGCAGTCAGACAGGGAGGAACGAGCAGTACTTC.